The rows below give T cell receptor beta chains drawn from one sample of a study of cytomegalovirus exposure and HLA in healthy donors. Some clones are missing from TCRdb's copy, which holds only in-frame ones; the method was immunoSEQ multiplex PCR. The sample has around 150,000 clones; just under 90% are singletons. The sample comprised PBMCs. The origin of the receptors is a man aged 18 to 29 in good health and CMV-seropositive. Both conserved end residues are part of each CDR3. The order of the fields is CDR3 protein, CDR3 DNA, V gene, J gene, D gene, clone size, CDR3 length. D genes are given only for firm matches. Clone size is shown for a subset of rows, as once, few, many or a class of expanded clone.

CASSQDGGLAPNEQFF	TGCGCCAGCAGCCAAGATGGAGGACTAGCGCCCAATGAGCAGTTCTTC	TRBV4-1	TRBJ2-1	TRBD2	once	16
CASSITVFLDTQYF	TGTGCCAGTAGTATCACAGTGTTTTTGGATACGCAGTATTTT	TRBV19	TRBJ2-3	-	once	14
CASSLSGENYGYTF	TGTGCCAGCAGCTTGTCGGGGGAAAACTATGGCTACACCTTC	TRBV5-6	TRBJ1-2	-	-	14
CASSLGVGDYNEQFF	TGCGCCAGCAGCTTGGGAGTGGGAGATTACAATGAGCAGTTCTTC	TRBV5-1	TRBJ2-1	-	-	15
CASGQAGRDEQFF	TGCGCCAGCGGCCAAGCGGGAAGGGATGAGCAGTTCTTC	TRBV10-1	TRBJ2-1	TRBD2	few	13
CASSPTGGYGYTF	TGTGCCAGCAGTCCGACAGGGGGCTATGGCTACACCTTC	TRBV27	TRBJ1-2	TRBD1	-	13
CASSDSGLAGAQYF	TGTGCCAGCAGTGACTCCGGACTAGCGGGAGCGCAGTATTTT	TRBV6-4	TRBJ2-3	TRBD2	-	14
CASSPDYEQYF	TGTGCCAGCAGCCCAGACTACGAGCAGTACTTC	TRBV11-2	TRBJ2-7	-	-	11
CSADGTSTDTQYF	TGCAGCGCGGACGGGACTAGCACAGATACGCAGTATTTT	TRBV29-1	TRBJ2-3	-	-	13
CSVESGVGEQFF	TGCAGCGTTGAGAGCGGCGTGGGAGAGCAGTTCTTC	TRBV29-1	TRBJ2-1	-	-	12
CASSPRTSGIADTQYF	TGCGCCAGCAGCCCGAGGACTAGCGGGATCGCAGATACGCAGTATTTT	TRBV5-1	TRBJ2-3	TRBD2	-	16
CASSLFGLAESYEQYF	TGTGCCAGCAGCTTATTCGGTCTAGCGGAATCTTACGAGCAGTACTTC	TRBV7-3	TRBJ2-7	TRBD2	-	16
CASSLEGGSVTEAFF	TGTGCCAGCAGCTTAGAGGGGGGATCAGTCACTGAAGCTTTCTTT	TRBV11-2	TRBJ1-1	-	-	15
CASTRTGGVSYTF	TGTGCCAGCACCAGGACAGGGGGGGTAAGCTACACCTTC	TRBV28	TRBJ1-2	TRBD1	-	13
CASSLVSGSKTDTQYF	TGTGCCAGCAGCTTAGTTAGCGGGAGTAAAACAGATACGCAGTATTTT	TRBV7-8	TRBJ2-3	TRBD2	once	16
CASSLGTGANSGSTDTQYF	TGTGCCAGCAGCTTAGGTACGGGGGCGAATAGCGGGAGCACAGATACGCAGTATTTT	TRBV11-3	TRBJ2-3	-	-	19
CASSPLAGVGTDTQYF	TGTGCCAGCAGCCCCCTGGCGGGAGTGGGAACAGATACGCAGTATTTT	TRBV5-4	TRBJ2-3	TRBD2	-	16
CASSVTGTSAYEQYF	TGTGCCAGCAGCGTCACCGGGACTAGTGCCTACGAGCAGTACTTC	TRBV9	TRBJ2-7	TRBD2	-	15
CASSLSQGYPGANVLTF	TGTGCCAGCAGCTTATCACAGGGTTACCCTGGGGCCAACGTCCTGACTTTC	TRBV7-6	TRBJ2-6	-	once	17
CASSYSASEAFF	TGTGCCAGCAGTTACTCGGCCAGTGAAGCTTTCTTT	TRBV6-6	TRBJ1-1	-	few	12
CASSAPGQGGYNEQFF	TGCGCCAGCAGTGCTCCCGGACAGGGCGGTTACAATGAGCAGTTCTTC	TRBV10-2	TRBJ2-1	TRBD1	-	16
CASSADGAEQYF	TGTGCCAGCAGCGCAGATGGGGCGGAGCAGTACTTC	TRBV9	TRBJ2-7	-	-	12
CAISESPTYYEQYF	TGTGCCATCAGTGAATCCCCGACATACTACGAGCAGTACTTC	TRBV10-3	TRBJ2-7	-	-	14
CASSDSSSGSGTDTQYF	TGTGCCAGCAGTGACTCGTCTAGCGGGAGCGGCACAGATACGCAGTATTTT	TRBV6-4	TRBJ2-3	TRBD2	-	17
CASTSGTSTDTQYF	TGCGCCAGCACCTCCGGGACTAGCACAGATACGCAGTATTTT	TRBV10-2	TRBJ2-3	-	-	14
CASSLPLYEQYF	TGTGCCAGCAGTTTACCCCTTTACGAGCAGTACTTC	TRBV28	TRBJ2-7	-	-	12
CASSQGTSEVDEQYF	TGTGCCAGCAGCCAAGGGACTAGCGAGGTAGACGAGCAGTACTTC	TRBV14	TRBJ2-7	TRBD2	-	15
CASSWGRGGLNEQFF	TGCGCCAGCAGCTGGGGGAGGGGGGGGCTCAATGAGCAGTTCTTC	TRBV5-1	TRBJ2-1	-	-	15
CASSLEAGGVGETQYF	TGTGCCAGCAGCTTAGAGGCAGGGGGTGTGGGGGAGACCCAGTACTTC	TRBV7-6	TRBJ2-5	TRBD1	-	16
CASSDGLISNEQFF	TGCGCCAGCAGTGATGGACTGATCTCAAATGAGCAGTTCTTC	TRBV10-2	TRBJ2-1	-	once	14
CASSGGLAGPKNEQFF	TGTGCCAGCAGTGGGGGACTAGCGGGGCCAAAGAATGAGCAGTTCTTC	TRBV2	TRBJ2-1	TRBD2	-	16
CASSQRGGYSNEQFF	TGTGCCAGCAGCCAAAGGGGGGGTTACAGCAATGAGCAGTTCTTC	TRBV14	TRBJ2-1	-	-	15
CASSFSGRGVDTNTEAFF	TGTGCCAGCAGCTTCAGCGGGCGGGGGGTAGACACCAACACTGAAGCTTTCTTT	TRBV5-6	TRBJ1-1	-	once	18
CASTTGGGYNEQFF	TGCGCCAGCACCACTGGGGGGGGGTACAATGAGCAGTTCTTC	TRBV5-1	TRBJ2-1	TRBD2	-	14
CASSTKTRSRGYEQYF	TGCGCCAGCAGCACCAAGACTCGCTCTAGGGGATACGAGCAGTACTTC	TRBV4-1	TRBJ2-7	-	-	16
CATQGNTGELFF	TGTGCCACACAGGGAAACACCGGGGAGCTGTTTTTT	TRBV19	TRBJ2-2	-	-	12
CASRPNAGDEKLFF	TGTGCCAGCAGACCCAATGCAGGGGACGAAAAACTGTTTTTT	TRBV7-9	TRBJ1-4	-	-	14
CASRIAGADTDTQYF	TGCGCCAGCAGGATAGCGGGAGCGGACACAGATACGCAGTATTTT	TRBV5-1	TRBJ2-3	TRBD2	-	15
CASSPGDRVDHGYTF	TGTGCCAGCAGCCCAGGTGACAGGGTGGACCATGGCTACACCTTC	TRBV5-4	TRBJ1-2	TRBD1	-	15
CASSPMKSGTPLNGYTF	TGTGCCAGCAGCCCTATGAAGTCCGGGACACCTTTAAATGGCTACACCTTC	TRBV7-9	TRBJ1-2	-	-	17
CASSSGQGPLQWYQYF	TGCGCCAGCAGCTCCGGACAGGGCCCCTTGCAATGGTATCAGTACTTC	TRBV5-1	TRBJ2-7	TRBD1	once	16
CASSPGTGEETQYF	TGCGCCAGCAGCCCCGGGACAGGGGAAGAGACCCAGTACTTC	TRBV5-1	TRBJ2-5	TRBD1	-	14
CASSPIFLGSYEQYF	TGTGCCAGCAGCCCGATCTTTCTCGGCTCCTACGAGCAGTACTTC	TRBV7-2	TRBJ2-7	-	-	15
CASSIPGTDTQYF	TGTGCCAGTAGTATACCCGGCACAGATACGCAGTATTTT	TRBV19	TRBJ2-3	-	-	13
CASSSQTGGTDTQYF	TGTGCCAGCAGCTCCCAGACAGGGGGCACAGATACGCAGTATTTT	TRBV7-9	TRBJ2-3	TRBD1	-	15
CASSETGTYEQYF	TGTGCCAGCAGCGAAACCGGGACCTACGAGCAGTACTTC	TRBV13	TRBJ2-7	-	-	13
CASGLVLGLNTDTQYF	TGTGCTAGTGGTTTGGTACTTGGGCTCAACACAGATACGCAGTATTTT	TRBV12-5	TRBJ2-3	-	-	16
CASTQLTGADGYTF	TGCGCCAGCACCCAGTTGACAGGGGCTGACGGCTACACCTTC	TRBV5-1	TRBJ1-2	TRBD1	-	14
CASSSHRTTGVYEQYF	TGCGCCAGCAGCTCGCACCGAACCACAGGGGTCTACGAGCAGTACTTC	TRBV4-1	TRBJ2-7	TRBD1	-	16
CASSLGGGQETQYF	TGCGCCAGCAGCCTCGGGGGGGGGCAAGAGACCCAGTACTTC	TRBV5-1	TRBJ2-5	TRBD2	-	14